These T cell receptor beta chains were read from a single sample in a study of blood T cells in healthy people across ages. Via MiXCR, TCRdb re-called the 5' RACE reads, giving one row per CDR3 protein. The repertoire holds some 1.5 million distinct CDR3 sequences, with approximately 30% as singletons. Sequences were obtained from blood. Every receptor here comes from a woman under 40 in good health. The conserved cysteine and the conserved F or W are not part of the CDR3 here. The order of the fields is V gene, CDR3 protein.

TRBV2 GSSDIRGTDTQY
TRBV7-9 ASSLYETDYGYT
TRBV19 ASSGGRTGGLNQPQH
TRBV2 ASSLYGTDYEQY
TRBV5-1 ASSLDRPPVEQY
TRBV5-1 ASSLVEGAGNTEAF
TRBV3-1 ASILYTEQY
TRBV7-2 ASSLGTSGTKTQY
TRBV9 ASSQAGYNEQF
TRBV12-3/TRBV12-4 ASTRGWGFGANVLT
TRBV20-1 SARLAGEVLETQY
TRBV4-1 ASSQVFKRGDRDEQF
TRBV12-3/TRBV12-4 ASRQSADVQY
TRBV9 ASSVVGFETETQY
TRBV20-1 SARGISGYT
TRBV6-5 ASRNGDSNQPQH
TRBV7-9 ASSTGSGRAYNEQF
TRBV12-3/TRBV12-4 ASSPRVGNEQF
TRBV20-1 SAQRDSANYGYT
TRBV20-1 SAHLGRSYEQY
TRBV20-1 SARVGGRGGFTYEQY
TRBV2 ASSGQGTPDTQY
TRBV18 ASSPAAGFTDTQY
TRBV18 ASSPSTQEQY
TRBV20-1 SAGSGGCYEQY
TRBV7-2 ASSVGRHQETQY
TRBV20-1 SAQEPASGRRNEQF
TRBV12-3/TRBV12-4 ASSPRTVNTGELF